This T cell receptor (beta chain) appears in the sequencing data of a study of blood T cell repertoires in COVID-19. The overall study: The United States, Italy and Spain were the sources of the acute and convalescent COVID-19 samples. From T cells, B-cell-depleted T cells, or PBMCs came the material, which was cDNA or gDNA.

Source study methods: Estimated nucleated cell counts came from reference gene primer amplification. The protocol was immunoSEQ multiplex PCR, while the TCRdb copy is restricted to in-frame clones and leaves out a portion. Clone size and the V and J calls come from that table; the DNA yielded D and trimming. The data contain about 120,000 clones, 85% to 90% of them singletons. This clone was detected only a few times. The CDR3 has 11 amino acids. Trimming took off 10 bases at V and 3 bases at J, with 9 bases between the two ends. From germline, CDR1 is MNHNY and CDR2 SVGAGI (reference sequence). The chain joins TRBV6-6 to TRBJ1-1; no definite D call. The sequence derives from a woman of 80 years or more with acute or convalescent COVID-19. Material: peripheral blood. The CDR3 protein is CATARDTEAFF. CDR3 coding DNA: TGTGCCACCGCGAGGGACACTGAAGCTTTCTTT.